Included here is one T cell receptor beta chain sequence, with context. The antigen is not known. This record comes from a study of cytomegalovirus exposure and HLA in healthy donors. Primers included in the PCR were 60 Vbeta and 13 Jbeta primers. Profiling relied on immunoSEQ multiplex PCR, and the TCRdb table lists in-frame clones only, not all of them. The sample shows some 180,000 clones, about 80% of them seen only once. Study-wide results and limits: Later work found most CMV-associated TCR beta chains apparently HLA-restricted.

The specimen sequenced was PBMCs. The sequence was collected from a woman in her fifties or sixties in good health and CMV-seropositive.

The DNA for the CDR3 is TGTGCCAGCAGCTCCGCGGGGGGCGGTGAGCAGTTCTTC. It translates to CASSSAGGGEQFF. The chain employs TRBV7-8 and TRBJ2-1; 8 nucleotides match TRBD2. CDR1 and CDR2 from the germline V gene are SGHVS and FQNEAQ. This CDR3 is built from 13 residues. Trimming at V came to 4 bases and at J to 9 bases, leaving 5 bases not matched to a gene.